Presented here are 20 T cell receptor beta chains from one specimen sequenced in a study of patients and donors after allogeneic stem cell transplantation. MiXCR, run by TCRdb on the RT-PCR reads, gives a single entry per CDR3 protein. The sample yields roughly 230,000 distinct CDR3 sequences, 14% seen once. Sequenced material: blood, either unsorted or a sorted T cell fraction (not recorded which). All receptors derive from a human donor who was either an allogeneic HSCT recipient or a stem cell or donor lymphocyte infusion donor (not recorded which). It is not recorded whose cells these are; they may come from a transplant donor.

This clonotype has just a few counts. CDR3 loop: CAWSVQGYGTGELFF. As DNA, the CDR3 is TGTGCCTGGAGTGTACAGGGGTACGGCACCGGGGAGCTGTTTTTT. This chain connects TRBV30 to TRBJ2-2, with 7 bases identical to TRBD1. V lost 0 bases and J lost 4; bases outside the gene matches: 5. The germline V gene has CDR1 GTSNPN and CDR2 SVGIG (reference sequence). This CDR3 region has 15 residues.

This clonotype was observed at least ten times. This chain connects TRBV6-1 to TRBJ1-3; possible D gene TRBD1, 5 bases. This CDR3 comprises 16 residues. V shed 8 bases and J shed 0 bases, with 17 bases lying between them. Germline V gives CDR1 MNHNS, CDR2 SASEGT. The CDR3 loop reads CASFQGQTVSGNTIYF. CDR3 nucleotide sequence: TGTGCCAGCTTCCAGGGCCAAACCGTCTCTGGAAACACCATATATTTT.

Only a few counts were recorded for this clonotype. This sequence joins TRBV6-5 and TRBJ2-7; 15 nucleotides agree with TRBD2. From germline, CDR1 is MNHEY and CDR2 SVGAGI. There are 17 residues in the CDR3. With V trimmed by 1 base and J by 6 bases, 7 bases remained unmatched. The CDR3 reads CASSYFWTSGRASEQYF. DNA of the CDR3: TGTGCCAGCAGTTACTTCTGGACTAGCGGGAGGGCCTCCGAGCAGTACTTC.

The chain carries TRBV6-6 and TRBJ1-2; a weak D match, TRBD1 (5 bases). Germline-derived CDR1 and CDR2 are MNHNY and SVGAGI (reference sequence). The CDR3 spans 13 residues. Trimming pared 8 bases from V and 4 bases from J, leaving 14 bases between. The CDR3 region is CASSQGTSYGYTF. DNA of the CDR3: TGTGCCAGCTCCCAAGGGACGAGCTATGGCTACACCTTC.

This clonotype was counted between two and nine times. The chain is built from TRBV9 and TRBJ2-2, with D tentatively TRBD1 or TRBD2 (6 bases each). The CDR3 consists of 14 residues. The V and J ends lost 2 bases and 5 bases respectively, with 10 bases between them. Looked up from germline, CDR1 is SGDLS and CDR2 is YYNGEE. In nucleotides, the CDR3 is TGTGCCAGCAGCGTGTCGGGGGCAACCGGGGAGCTGTTTTTT. It is translated as CASSVSGATGELFF.

This clonotype was counted at least ten times. J is TRBJ1-5 and V is TRBV10-3; D gene uncertain. The length of the CDR3 is 14 residues. Germline V CDR1 and CDR2: ENHRY, SYGVKD. V was pared by 6 bases and J by 7 bases, with 16 bases between. The CDR3 protein is CAISRPGAAQPQHF. The DNA of the CDR3 is TGTGCCATCAGCCGCCCGGGAGCGGCCCAGCCCCAGCATTTT.

V usage is TRBV20-1 and J usage is TRBJ2-3; unclear D gene. The germline V gene encodes CDR1 DFQATT and CDR2 SNEGSKA (reference sequence). This CDR3 region has 13 residues. V was clipped by 3 bases and J by 2 bases, with 9 bases between them. CDR3 coding DNA: TGCAGTGCTAGGTTGGGATTCACAGATACGCAGTATTTT. As protein: CSARLGFTDTQYF.

This clonotype was recorded many times. This sequence joins TRBV9 and TRBJ2-3; TRBD2 might be the D (5 bases). The germline V gene encodes CDR1 SGDLS and CDR2 YYNGEE. V dropped 0 bases and J dropped 0 bases, with 8 bases sitting between them. The CDR3 loop spans 15 amino acids. The CDR3 DNA follows: TGTGCCAGCAGCGTAGCAGCGGTCAGCACAGATACGCAGTATTTT. It specifies CASSVAAVSTDTQYF. The full variable domain, rest sourced from reference TRBV9 and TRBJ2-3, is DSGVTQTPKHLITATGQRVTLRCSPRSGDLSVYWYQQSLDQGLQFLIQYYNGEERAKGNILERFSAQQFPDLHSELNLSSLELGDSALYFCASSVAAVSTDTQYFGPGTRLTVL.

In its sample, this clonotype was seen many times. The rearrangement uses TRBV15 and TRBJ1-3; D is unresolved. The CDR3 has 15 amino acids. Trimming shortened V by 0 bases and J by 4 bases, and 10 bases separated the two germline ends. Per the germline V gene, CDR1 is LNHNV and CDR2 is YYDKDF (reference sequence). The CDR3, as DNA: TGTGCCACCAGCAGAGACCGTCATATAGGAAACACCATATATTTT. This encodes CATSRDRHIGNTIYF.

This clonotype was counted ten times or more. The chain is built from TRBV28 and TRBJ2-7; the D is unclear. The ends were cut back, 3 bases at V and 3 bases at J, with 15 bases in the middle. The CDR3 is 15 residues long. The germline CDR1 and CDR2 sequences are MDHEN and SYDVKM. CDR3 amino acids: CASSLQQASSYEQYF. DNA for the CDR3: TGTGCCAGCAGTTTGCAGCAGGCTAGTAGCTACGAGCAGTACTTC.

This clonotype was seen ten or more times. V is TRBV12-3 or TRBV12-4 and J is TRBJ2-3; TRBD2 is a possible D gene (6 bases). Deletions cut 7 bases from V and 2 bases from J, with 13 bases between. This CDR3 is built from 14 residues. In DNA, the CDR3 is TGTGCCAGCAATCCGGGACTCCCCACAGATACGCAGTATTTT. The encoded protein is CASNPGLPTDTQYF.

The J gene is TRBJ2-5, the V gene TRBV3-1, with D maybe TRBD2 (6 bases). V was pared by 5 bases and J by 2 bases, with 12 bases between. Germline V gene sequence: CDR1 LGHDT, CDR2 YNNKEL (reference sequence). The CDR3 totals 14 residues. For the CDR3, the DNA is TGTGCCAGCAGCATAACTAGCAGGCAAGAGACCCAGTACTTC. As protein: CASSITSRQETQYF.

This clonotype occurred a few times. The chain joins TRBV6-1 to TRBJ1-5; no clear D gene. CDR3 size: 14 residues. Trimming removed 7 bases from V and 6 bases from J, with 16 bases in between. CDR1 and CDR2 from the germline V gene are MNHNS and SASEGT. CDR3 nucleotide sequence: TGTGCCAGCAAGTACACGGGCATCGGTCAGCCCCAGCATTTT. Translation gives CASKYTGIGQPQHF.

This clonotype showed up just a few times. The J gene is TRBJ2-2, the V gene TRBV5-1, with 7 bases that match TRBD1. The CDR3 has 16 residues. The trim removed 4 bases at V and 0 bases at J, leaving 6 bases unmatched. From germline, CDR1 is SGHRS and CDR2 YFSETQ. The CDR3 sequence is CASSKRQGANTGELFF. In nucleotides, the CDR3 is TGCGCCAGCAGCAAACGACAGGGCGCGAACACCGGGGAGCTGTTTTTT.

This clonotype was counted ten times or more. The chain recombines TRBV20-1 with TRBJ2-1; TRBD2 might be the D (6 bases). Trimming stripped 0 bases from V and 6 bases from J, with 15 bases between. In germline, CDR1 is DFQATT, CDR2 SNEGSKA (reference sequence). The CDR3 runs 15 residues. CDR3 DNA: TGCAGTGCTAGAGATAGCGGTGGTCTTAGCAATGAGCAGTTCTTC. It is translated as CSARDSGGLSNEQFF.

There are many counts of this clonotype. The chain combines TRBV7-2 with TRBJ1-2, with unresolved D. CDR3 size: 12 residues. In germline, CDR1 is SGHTA, CDR2 FQGNSA. The V end was cut by 7 bases, the J end by 2 bases, with 8 bases between. The CDR3 DNA is TGTGCCAGCACCGTGGGGAACTATGGCTACACCTTC. Its protein product is CASTVGNYGYTF.

This sequence joins TRBV19 and TRBJ2-2; unclear D gene. Looked up from germline, CDR1 is LNHDA and CDR2 is SQIVND (reference sequence). The CDR3 loop spans 14 amino acids. Trimming took 1 base from V and 2 from J, leaving 5 bases between them. CDR3 nucleotides: TGTGCCAGTAGTATAGCGGGTAACACCGGGGAGCTGTTTTTT. It encodes CASSIAGNTGELFF.

This clonotype was found a few times. This chain's CDR3 is CASSEARTGTNGGYTF. In DNA form, the CDR3 reads TGTGCCAGCAGTGAAGCGCGGACAGGGACAAATGGAGGCTACACCTTC. The chain employs TRBV6-1 and TRBJ1-2, with 8 bases matching TRBD1. The V segment lost 0 bases and the J segment 8 bases; nucleotides outside the gene matches: 11. The CDR3 contains 16 residues. Germline CDR1 MNHNS, CDR2 SASEGT.

This clonotype showed up many times. The chain links TRBV5-1 to TRBJ2-7, with D perhaps given as TRBD1 or TRBD2 (6 bases each). The CDR3 consists of 15 residues. Looked up from germline, CDR1 is SGHRS and CDR2 is YFSETQ. The V end was cut by 3 bases, the J end by 3 bases, with 16 bases between. The CDR3 DNA sequence: TGCGCCAGCAGCTCGGGACTCAGGGACAACTACGAGCAGTACTTC. It encodes CASSSGLRDNYEQYF. The full variable domain, in which reference TRBV5-1 and TRBJ2-7 provide the parts outside the CDR3, is KAGVTQTPRYLIKTRGQQVTLSCSPISGHRSVSWYQQTPGQGLQFLFEYFSETQRNKGNFPGRFSGRQFSNSRSEMNVSTLELGDSALYLCASSSGLRDNYEQYFGPGTRLTVT.

In this sample, this clonotype turned up a few times. V is TRBV18 and J is TRBJ1-5; D is ambiguous. This CDR3 is built from 13 residues. Germline V gene lookup returns CDR1 KGHSH and CDR2 LQKENI. Trimming removed 0 bases from V and 6 bases from J, with 6 bases in between. The CDR3: CASSPPKGQPQHF. The CDR3, as DNA: TGTGCCAGCTCACCACCGAAAGGTCAGCCCCAGCATTTT.